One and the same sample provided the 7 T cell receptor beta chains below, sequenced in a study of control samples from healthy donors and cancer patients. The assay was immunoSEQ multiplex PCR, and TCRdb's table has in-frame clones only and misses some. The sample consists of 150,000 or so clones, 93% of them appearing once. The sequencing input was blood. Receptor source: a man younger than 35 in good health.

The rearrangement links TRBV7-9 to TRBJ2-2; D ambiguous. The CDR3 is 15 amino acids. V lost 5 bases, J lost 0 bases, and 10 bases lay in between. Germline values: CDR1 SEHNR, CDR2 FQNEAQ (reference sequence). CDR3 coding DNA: TGTGCCAGCAGCGCCCCCGTAACGAACACCGGGGAGCTGTTTTTT. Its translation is CASSAPVTNTGELFF.

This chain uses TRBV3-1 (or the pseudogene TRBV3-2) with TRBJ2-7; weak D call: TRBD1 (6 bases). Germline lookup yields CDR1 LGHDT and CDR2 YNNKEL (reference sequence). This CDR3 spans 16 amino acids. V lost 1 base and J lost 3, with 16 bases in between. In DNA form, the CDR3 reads TGTGCCAGCAGCCAAGGAGGACAGCCTAGAGTCTACGAGCAGTACTTC. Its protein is CASSQGGQPRVYEQYF.

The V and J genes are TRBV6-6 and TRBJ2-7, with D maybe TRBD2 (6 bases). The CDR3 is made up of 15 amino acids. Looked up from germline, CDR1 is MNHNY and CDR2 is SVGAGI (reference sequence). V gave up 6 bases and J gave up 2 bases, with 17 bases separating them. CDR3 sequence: CASRLLGGATYEQYF. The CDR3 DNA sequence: TGTGCCAGCAGGCTCCTCGGAGGGGCGACCTACGAGCAGTACTTC.

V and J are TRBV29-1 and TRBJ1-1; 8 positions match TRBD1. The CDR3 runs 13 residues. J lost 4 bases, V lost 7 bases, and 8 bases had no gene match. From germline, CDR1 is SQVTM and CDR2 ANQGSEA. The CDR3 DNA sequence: TGCAGCGCACACAGGGGGTCGGGCACTGAAGCTTTCTTT. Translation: CSAHRGSGTEAFF.

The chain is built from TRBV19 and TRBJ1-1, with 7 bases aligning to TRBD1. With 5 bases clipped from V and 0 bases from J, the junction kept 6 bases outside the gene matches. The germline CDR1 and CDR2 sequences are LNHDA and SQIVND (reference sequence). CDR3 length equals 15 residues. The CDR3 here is CASSELQGMNTEAFF. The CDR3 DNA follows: TGTGCCAGTAGTGAACTACAGGGGATGAACACTGAAGCTTTCTTT. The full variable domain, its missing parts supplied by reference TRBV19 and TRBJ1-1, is DGGITQSPKYLFRKEGQNVTLSCEQNLNHDAMYWYRQDPGQGLRLIYYSQIVNDFQKGDIAEGYSVSREKKESFPLTVTSAQKNPTAFYLCASSELQGMNTEAFFGQGTRLTVV.

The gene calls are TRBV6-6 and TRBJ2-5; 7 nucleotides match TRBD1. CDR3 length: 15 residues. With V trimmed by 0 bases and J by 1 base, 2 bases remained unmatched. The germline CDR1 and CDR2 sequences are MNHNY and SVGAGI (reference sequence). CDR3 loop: CASSYSRDSQETQYF. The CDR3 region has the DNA TGTGCCAGCAGTTACTCCCGGGACAGCCAAGAGACCCAGTACTTC.

The CDR3 DNA sequence: TGTGCCTGGATCCAGGGGGACCATCTGAACACTGAAGCTTTCTTT. Protein: CAWIQGDHLNTEAFF. V usage is TRBV30 and J usage is TRBJ1-1; 7 bases align to TRBD1. CDR3 length: 15 amino acids. Germline lookup yields CDR1 GTSNPN and CDR2 SVGIG (reference sequence). J lost 0 bases, V lost 4 bases, and 8 bases had no gene match.